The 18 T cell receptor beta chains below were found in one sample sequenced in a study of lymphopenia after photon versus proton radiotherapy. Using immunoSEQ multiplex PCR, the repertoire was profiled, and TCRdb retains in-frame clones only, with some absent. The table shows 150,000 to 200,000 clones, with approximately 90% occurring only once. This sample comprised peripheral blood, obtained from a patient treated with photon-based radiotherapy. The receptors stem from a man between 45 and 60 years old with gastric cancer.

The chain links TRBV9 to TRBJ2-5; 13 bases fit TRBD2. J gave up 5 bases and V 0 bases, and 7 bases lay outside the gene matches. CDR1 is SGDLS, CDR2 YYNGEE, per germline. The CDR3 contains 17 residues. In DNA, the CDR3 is TGTGCCAGCAGCGTAGTGGCGGGACTAGCGGGAATGGAGACCCAGTACTTC. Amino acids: CASSVVAGLAGMETQYF.

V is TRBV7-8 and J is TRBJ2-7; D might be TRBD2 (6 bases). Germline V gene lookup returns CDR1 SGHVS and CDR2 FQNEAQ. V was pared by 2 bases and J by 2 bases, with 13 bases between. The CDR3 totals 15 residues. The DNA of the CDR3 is TGTGCCAGCAGCTTAACCCGGGAGCTCACCTACGAGCAGTACTTC. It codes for CASSLTRELTYEQYF.

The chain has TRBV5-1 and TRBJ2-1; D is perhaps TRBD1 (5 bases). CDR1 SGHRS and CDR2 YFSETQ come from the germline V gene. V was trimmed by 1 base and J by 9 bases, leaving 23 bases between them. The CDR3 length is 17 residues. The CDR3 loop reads CASSLTLVSTVGSEQFF. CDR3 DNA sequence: TGCGCCAGCAGCTTGACCCTCGTGTCGACAGTCGGCAGTGAGCAGTTCTTC.

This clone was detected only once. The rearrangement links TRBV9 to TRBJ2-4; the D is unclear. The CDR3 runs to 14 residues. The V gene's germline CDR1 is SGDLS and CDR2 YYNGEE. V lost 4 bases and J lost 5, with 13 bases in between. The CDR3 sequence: CASSPTTAENIQYF. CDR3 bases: TGTGCCAGCAGCCCCACCACGGCGGAAAACATTCAGTACTTC.

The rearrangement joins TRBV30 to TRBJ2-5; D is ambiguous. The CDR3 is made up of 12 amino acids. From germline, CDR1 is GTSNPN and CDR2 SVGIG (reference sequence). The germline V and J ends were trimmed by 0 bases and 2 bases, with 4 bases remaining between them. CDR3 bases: TGTGCCTGGAGTGTACTGCAAGAGACCCAGTACTTC. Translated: CAWSVLQETQYF.

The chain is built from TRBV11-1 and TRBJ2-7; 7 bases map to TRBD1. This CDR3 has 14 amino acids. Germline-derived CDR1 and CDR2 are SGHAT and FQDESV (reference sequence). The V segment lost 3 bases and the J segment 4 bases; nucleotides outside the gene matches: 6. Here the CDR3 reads CASSFDRDGYEQYF. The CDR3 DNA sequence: TGTGCCAGCAGCTTCGACAGGGACGGGTACGAGCAGTACTTC.

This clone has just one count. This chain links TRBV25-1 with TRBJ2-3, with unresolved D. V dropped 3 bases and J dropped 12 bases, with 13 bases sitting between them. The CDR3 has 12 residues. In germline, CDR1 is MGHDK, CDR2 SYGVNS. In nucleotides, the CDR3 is TGTGCCAGCAGTGACTCGGCGGTTAATCAGTATTTT. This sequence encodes CASSDSAVNQYF.

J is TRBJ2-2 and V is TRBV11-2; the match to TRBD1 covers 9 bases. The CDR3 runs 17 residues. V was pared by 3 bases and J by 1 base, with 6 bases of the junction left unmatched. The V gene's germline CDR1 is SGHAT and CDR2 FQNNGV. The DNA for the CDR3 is TGTGCCAGCAGCTTGACCGGACAGGGGCTGAACACCGGGGAGCTGTTTTTT. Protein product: CASSLTGQGLNTGELFF.

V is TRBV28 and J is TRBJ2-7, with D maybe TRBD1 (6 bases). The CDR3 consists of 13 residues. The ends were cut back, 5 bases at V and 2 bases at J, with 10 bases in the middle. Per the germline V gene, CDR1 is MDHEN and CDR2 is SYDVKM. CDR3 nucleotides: TGTGCCAGCAGTGGGACACCGACCTACGAGCAGTACTTC. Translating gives CASSGTPTYEQYF.

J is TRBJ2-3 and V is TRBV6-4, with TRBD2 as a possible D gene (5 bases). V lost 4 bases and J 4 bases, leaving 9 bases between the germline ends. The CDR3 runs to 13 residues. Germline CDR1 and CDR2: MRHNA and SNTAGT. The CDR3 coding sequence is TGTGCCAGCAGTGCGATGGAGGCAGATACGCAGTATTTT. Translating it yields CASSAMEADTQYF.

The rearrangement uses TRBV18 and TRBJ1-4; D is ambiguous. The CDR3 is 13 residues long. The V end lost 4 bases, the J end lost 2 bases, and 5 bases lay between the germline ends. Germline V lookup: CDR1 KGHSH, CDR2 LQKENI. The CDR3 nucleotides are TGTGCCAGCTCACTGGCGACTAATGAAAAACTGTTTTTT. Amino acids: CASSLATNEKLFF. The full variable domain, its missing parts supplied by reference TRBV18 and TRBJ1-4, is NAGVMQNPRHLVRRRGQEARLRCSPMKGHSHVYWYRQLPEEGLKFMVYLQKENIIDESGMPKERFSAEFPKEGPSILRIQQVVRGDSAAYFCASSLATNEKLFFGSGTQLSVL.

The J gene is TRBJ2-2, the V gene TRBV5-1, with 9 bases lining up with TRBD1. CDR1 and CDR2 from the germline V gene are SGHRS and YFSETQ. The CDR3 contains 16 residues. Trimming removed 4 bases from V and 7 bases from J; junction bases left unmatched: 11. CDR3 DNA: TGCGCCAGCAGCCCGACAGGGGGATACGTAGGCGGGGAGCTGTTTTTT. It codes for CASSPTGGYVGGELFF.

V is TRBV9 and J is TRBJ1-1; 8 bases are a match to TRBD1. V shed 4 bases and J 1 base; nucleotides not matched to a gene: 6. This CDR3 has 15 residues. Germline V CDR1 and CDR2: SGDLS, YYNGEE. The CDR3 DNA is TGTGCCAGCAGCCCTCTAGGACAGGGGAACACTGAAGCTTTCTTT. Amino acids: CASSPLGQGNTEAFF.

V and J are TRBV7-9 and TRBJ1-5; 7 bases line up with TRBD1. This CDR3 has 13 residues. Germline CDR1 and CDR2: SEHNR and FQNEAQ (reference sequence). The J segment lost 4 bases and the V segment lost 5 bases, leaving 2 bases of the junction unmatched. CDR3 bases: TGTGCCAGCAGCCAACAGGGGAATCAGCCCCAGCATTTT. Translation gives CASSQQGNQPQHF.

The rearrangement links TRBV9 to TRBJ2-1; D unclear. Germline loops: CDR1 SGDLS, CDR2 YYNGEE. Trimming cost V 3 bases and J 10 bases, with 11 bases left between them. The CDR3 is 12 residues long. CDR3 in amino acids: CASSASSIEQFF. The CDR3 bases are TGTGCCAGCAGCGCCTCGTCGATCGAGCAGTTCTTC.

CDR3 residues: CASTPDRWGSSGNTIYF. CDR3 coding DNA: TGTGCCAGCACCCCCGACCGGTGGGGAAGCTCTGGAAACACCATATATTTT. This chain links TRBV28 with TRBJ1-3; D is uncertain. The CDR3 totals 17 residues. Trimming took 7 bases from V and 0 from J, leaving 19 bases between them. Germline V gene lookup returns CDR1 MDHEN and CDR2 SYDVKM. Full variable domain (outside the CDR3, taken from reference TRBV28 and TRBJ1-3): DVKVTQSSRYLVKRTGEKVFLECVQDMDHENMFWYRQDPGLGLRLIYFSYDVKMKEKGDIPEGYSVSREKKERFSLILESASTNQTSMYLCASTPDRWGSSGNTIYFGEGSWLTVV.

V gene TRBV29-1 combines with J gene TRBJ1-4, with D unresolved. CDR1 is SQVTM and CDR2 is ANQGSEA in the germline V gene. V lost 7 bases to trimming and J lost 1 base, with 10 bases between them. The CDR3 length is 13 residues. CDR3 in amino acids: CSAGGGTNEKLFF. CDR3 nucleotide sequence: TGCAGCGCGGGTGGCGGAACTAATGAAAAACTGTTTTTT. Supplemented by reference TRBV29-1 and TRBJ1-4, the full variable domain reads SAVISQKPSRDICQRGTSLTIQCQVDSQVTMMFWYRQQPGQSLTLIATANQGSEATYESGFVIDKFPISRPNLTFSTLTVSNMSPEDSSIYLCSAGGGTNEKLFFGSGTQLSVL.

The CDR3 sequence: CASATLQGRDSNQPQHF. The CDR3 DNA is TGTGCCAGCGCCACCCTACAGGGGAGAGATAGCAATCAGCCCCAGCATTTT. The chain uses TRBV5-4 and TRBJ1-5, with 7 bases lining up with TRBD1. This CDR3 comprises 17 residues. V shed 7 bases and J 0 bases; nucleotides not matched to a gene: 13. The germline V gene has CDR1 SGHNT and CDR2 YYREEE (reference sequence).